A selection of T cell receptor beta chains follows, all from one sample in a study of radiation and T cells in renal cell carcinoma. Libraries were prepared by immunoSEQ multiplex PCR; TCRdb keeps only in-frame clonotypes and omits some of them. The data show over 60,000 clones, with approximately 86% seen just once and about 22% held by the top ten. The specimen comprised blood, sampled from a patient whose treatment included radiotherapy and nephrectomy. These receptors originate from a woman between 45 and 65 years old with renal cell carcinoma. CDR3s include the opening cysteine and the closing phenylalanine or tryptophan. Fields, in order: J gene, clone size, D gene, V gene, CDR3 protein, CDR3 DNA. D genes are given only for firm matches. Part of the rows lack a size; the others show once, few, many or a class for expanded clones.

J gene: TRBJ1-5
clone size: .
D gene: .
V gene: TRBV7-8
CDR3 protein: CASSLGQRRGNQPQHF
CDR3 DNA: TGTGCCAGCAGCTTAGGGCAGCGGAGGGGCAATCAGCCCCAGCATTTT

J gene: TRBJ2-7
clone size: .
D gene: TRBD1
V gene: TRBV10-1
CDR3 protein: CASSAGQPYEQYF
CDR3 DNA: TGCGCCAGCAGTGCGGGACAGCCTTACGAGCAGTACTTC

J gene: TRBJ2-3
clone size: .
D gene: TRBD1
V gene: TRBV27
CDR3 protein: CASSLGGQGTDTQYF
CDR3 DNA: TGTGCCAGCTCCTTAGGGGGACAGGGGACAGATACGCAGTATTTT

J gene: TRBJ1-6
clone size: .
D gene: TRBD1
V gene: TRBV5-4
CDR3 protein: CASSPPGDRVNSPLHF
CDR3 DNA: TGTGCCAGCAGCCCCCCCGGCGACAGGGTTAATTCACCCCTCCACTTT

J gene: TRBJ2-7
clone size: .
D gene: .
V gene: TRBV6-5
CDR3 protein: CASSHRDDEQYF
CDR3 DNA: TGTGCCAGCAGCCACAGGGACGACGAGCAGTACTTC

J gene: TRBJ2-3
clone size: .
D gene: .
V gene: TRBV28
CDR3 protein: CASIGGTNTDTQYF
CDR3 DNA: TGTGCCAGCATAGGGGGGACTAACACAGATACGCAGTATTTT

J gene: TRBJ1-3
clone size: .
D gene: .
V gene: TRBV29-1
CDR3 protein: CSATDRARGTIYF
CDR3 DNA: TGCAGCGCAACGGACAGAGCCCGAGGCACCATATATTTT

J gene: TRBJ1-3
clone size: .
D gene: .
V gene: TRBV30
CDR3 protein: CAWASFGNTIYF
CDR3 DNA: TGTGCCTGGGCGTCTTTTGGAAACACCATATATTTT

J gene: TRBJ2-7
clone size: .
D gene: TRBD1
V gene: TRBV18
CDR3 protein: CASSPNRDREPFPYEQYF
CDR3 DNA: TGTGCCAGCTCGCCTAATCGGGACAGGGAACCCTTTCCCTACGAGCAGTACTTC

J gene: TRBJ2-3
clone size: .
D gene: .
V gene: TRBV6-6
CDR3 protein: CASSGRTGGLDTQYF
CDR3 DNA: TGTGCCAGCAGTGGCCGGACAGGAGGGTTAGATACGCAGTATTTT

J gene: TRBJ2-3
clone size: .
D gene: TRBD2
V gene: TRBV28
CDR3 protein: CASSFGTSGGADTQYF
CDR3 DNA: TGTGCCAGCAGTTTCGGGACTAGCGGGGGTGCAGATACGCAGTATTTT

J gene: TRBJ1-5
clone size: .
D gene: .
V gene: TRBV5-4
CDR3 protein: CASSFNSDQPQHF
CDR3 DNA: TGTGCCAGCAGCTTTAATTCGGATCAGCCCCAGCATTTT

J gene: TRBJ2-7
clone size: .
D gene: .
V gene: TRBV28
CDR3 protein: CATRRQRVSYEQYF
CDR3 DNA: TGTGCCACTCGGCGTCAGCGGGTCTCCTACGAGCAGTACTTC

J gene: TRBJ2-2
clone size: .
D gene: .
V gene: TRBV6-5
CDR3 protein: CASSWHGRELFF
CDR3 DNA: TGTGCCAGCAGTTGGCACGGGCGGGAGCTGTTTTTT

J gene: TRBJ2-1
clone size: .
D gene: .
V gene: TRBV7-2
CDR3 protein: CASTVGPGKYNEQFF
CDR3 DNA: TGTGCCAGCACCGTGGGCCCGGGGAAATACAATGAGCAGTTCTTC

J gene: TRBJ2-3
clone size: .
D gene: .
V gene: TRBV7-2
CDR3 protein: CASSPAGGQITQYF
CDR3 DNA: TGTGCCAGCAGCCCAGCCGGGGGCCAGATTACGCAGTATTTT

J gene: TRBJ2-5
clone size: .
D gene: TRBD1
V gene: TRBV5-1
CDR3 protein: CASSWTGSGQETQYF
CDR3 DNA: TGCGCCAGCAGCTGGACAGGTAGTGGCCAAGAGACCCAGTACTTC

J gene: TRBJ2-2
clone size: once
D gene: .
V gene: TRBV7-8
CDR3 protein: CASSPGTNTGELFF
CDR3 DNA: TGTGCCAGCAGCCCAGGGACAAACACCGGGGAGCTGTTTTTT

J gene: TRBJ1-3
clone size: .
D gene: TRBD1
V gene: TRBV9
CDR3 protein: CASSDRQGHSGNTIYF
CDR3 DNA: TGTGCCAGCAGCGACCGACAGGGACACTCTGGAAACACCATATATTTT

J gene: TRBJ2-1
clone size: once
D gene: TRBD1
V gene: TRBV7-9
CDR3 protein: CASSLPRDRGWNEQFF
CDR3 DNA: TGTGCCAGCAGCTTACCAAGGGACAGGGGGTGGAATGAGCAGTTCTTC

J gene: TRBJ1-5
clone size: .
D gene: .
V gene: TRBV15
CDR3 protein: CATSRDEGGPDQPQHF
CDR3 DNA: TGTGCCACCAGCAGAGATGAGGGGGGCCCGGATCAGCCCCAGCATTTT

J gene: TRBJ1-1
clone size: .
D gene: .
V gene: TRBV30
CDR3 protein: CAWTVNPNTEAFF
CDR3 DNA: TGTGCCTGGACAGTGAATCCTAACACTGAAGCTTTCTTT

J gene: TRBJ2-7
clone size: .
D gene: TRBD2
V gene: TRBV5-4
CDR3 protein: CASSLGSGRGYEQYF
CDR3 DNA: TGTGCCAGCAGCTTGGGTAGCGGGAGAGGGTACGAGCAGTACTTC

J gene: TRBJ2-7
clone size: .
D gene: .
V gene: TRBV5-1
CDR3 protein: CASSLAFGPETYEQYF
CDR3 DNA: TGCGCCAGCAGCTTGGCGTTTGGGCCAGAAACCTACGAGCAGTACTTC

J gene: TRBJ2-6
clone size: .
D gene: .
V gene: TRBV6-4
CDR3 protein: CASSEGAGANVLTF
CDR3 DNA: TGTGCCAGCAGTGAGGGGGCTGGGGCCAACGTCCTGACTTTC

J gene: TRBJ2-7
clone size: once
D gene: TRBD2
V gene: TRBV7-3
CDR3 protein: CASSLVGAGDEQYF
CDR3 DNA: TGTGCCAGCAGCCTCGTCGGCGCGGGAGACGAGCAGTACTTC

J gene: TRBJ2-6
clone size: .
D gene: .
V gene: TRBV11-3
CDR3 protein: CASSFGAGSNSGANVLTF
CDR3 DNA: TGTGCCAGCAGCTTCGGAGCTGGGTCCAACTCTGGGGCCAACGTCCTGACTTTC

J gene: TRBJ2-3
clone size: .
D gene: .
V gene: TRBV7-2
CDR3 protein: CASSPQPPTQYF
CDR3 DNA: TGTGCCAGCAGCCCCCAACCACCCACGCAGTATTTT

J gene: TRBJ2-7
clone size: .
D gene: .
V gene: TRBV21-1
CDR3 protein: CASSKRGHDTPSSYEQYF
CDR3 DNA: TGTGCCAGCAGCAAACGGGGCCATGACACACCAAGCTCCTACGAGCAGTACTTC

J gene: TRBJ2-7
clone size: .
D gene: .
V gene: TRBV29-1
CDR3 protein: CSVEDDIYEQYF
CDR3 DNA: TGCAGCGTTGAAGATGACATTTACGAGCAGTACTTC

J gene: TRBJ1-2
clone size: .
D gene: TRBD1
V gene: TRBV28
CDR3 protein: CASSEGTGWGYGYTF
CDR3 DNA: TGTGCCAGCAGTGAGGGGACAGGGTGGGGCTATGGCTACACCTTC

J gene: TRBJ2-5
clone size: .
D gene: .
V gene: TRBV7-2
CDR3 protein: CASSLEAEQETQYF
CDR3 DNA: TGTGCCAGCAGCTTAGAGGCGGAGCAAGAGACCCAGTACTTC

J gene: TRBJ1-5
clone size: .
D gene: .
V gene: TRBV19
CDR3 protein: CASRPGRLGGTQHF
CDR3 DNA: TGTGCCAGTAGACCCGGGAGGTTAGGGGGGACCCAGCATTTT

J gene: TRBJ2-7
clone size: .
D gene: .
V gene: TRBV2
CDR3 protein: CARATETYEQYF
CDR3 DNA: TGTGCCAGAGCGACAGAGACCTACGAGCAGTACTTC

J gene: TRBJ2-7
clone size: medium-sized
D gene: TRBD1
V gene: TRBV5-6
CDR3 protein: CASSRRMTGGNEQYF
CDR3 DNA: TGTGCCAGCAGCCGTAGGATGACAGGGGGCAACGAGCAGTACTTC

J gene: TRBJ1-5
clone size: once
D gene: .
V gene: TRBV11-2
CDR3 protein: CASSLGSVAGDQPQHF
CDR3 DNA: TGTGCCAGCAGCTTAGGGTCTGTGGCGGGGGATCAGCCCCAGCATTTT

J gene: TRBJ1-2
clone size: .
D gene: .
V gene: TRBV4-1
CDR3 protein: CASSQNMGDYGYTF
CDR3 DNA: TGCGCCAGCAGCCAAAACATGGGGGACTATGGCTACACCTTC

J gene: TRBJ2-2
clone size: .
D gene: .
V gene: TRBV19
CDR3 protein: CASSASPRGTGELFF
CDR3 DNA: TGTGCCAGTAGTGCATCCCCCCGGGGCACCGGGGAGCTGTTTTTT

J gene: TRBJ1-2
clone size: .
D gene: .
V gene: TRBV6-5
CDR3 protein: CATQDRGYGYTF
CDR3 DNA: TGTGCCACCCAGGACAGAGGCTATGGCTACACCTTC

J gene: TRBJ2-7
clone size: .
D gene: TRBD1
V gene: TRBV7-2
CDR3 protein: CASSSSGTGPYEQYF
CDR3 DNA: TGTGCCAGCAGCTCATCCGGGACAGGGCCTTACGAGCAGTACTTC

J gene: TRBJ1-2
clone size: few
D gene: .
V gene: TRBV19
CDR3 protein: CASAYDYGYTF
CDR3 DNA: TGTGCCAGTGCTTATGACTATGGCTACACCTTC

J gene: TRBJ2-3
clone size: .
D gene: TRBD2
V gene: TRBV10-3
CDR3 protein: CAISELAGGTDTQYF
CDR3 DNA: TGTGCCATCAGTGAGCTAGCGGGAGGGACGGATACGCAGTATTTT

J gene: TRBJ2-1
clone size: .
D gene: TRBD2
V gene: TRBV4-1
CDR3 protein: CASSASGSTYNEQFF
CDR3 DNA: TGCGCCAGCAGCGCTAGCGGGAGTACCTACAATGAGCAGTTCTTC